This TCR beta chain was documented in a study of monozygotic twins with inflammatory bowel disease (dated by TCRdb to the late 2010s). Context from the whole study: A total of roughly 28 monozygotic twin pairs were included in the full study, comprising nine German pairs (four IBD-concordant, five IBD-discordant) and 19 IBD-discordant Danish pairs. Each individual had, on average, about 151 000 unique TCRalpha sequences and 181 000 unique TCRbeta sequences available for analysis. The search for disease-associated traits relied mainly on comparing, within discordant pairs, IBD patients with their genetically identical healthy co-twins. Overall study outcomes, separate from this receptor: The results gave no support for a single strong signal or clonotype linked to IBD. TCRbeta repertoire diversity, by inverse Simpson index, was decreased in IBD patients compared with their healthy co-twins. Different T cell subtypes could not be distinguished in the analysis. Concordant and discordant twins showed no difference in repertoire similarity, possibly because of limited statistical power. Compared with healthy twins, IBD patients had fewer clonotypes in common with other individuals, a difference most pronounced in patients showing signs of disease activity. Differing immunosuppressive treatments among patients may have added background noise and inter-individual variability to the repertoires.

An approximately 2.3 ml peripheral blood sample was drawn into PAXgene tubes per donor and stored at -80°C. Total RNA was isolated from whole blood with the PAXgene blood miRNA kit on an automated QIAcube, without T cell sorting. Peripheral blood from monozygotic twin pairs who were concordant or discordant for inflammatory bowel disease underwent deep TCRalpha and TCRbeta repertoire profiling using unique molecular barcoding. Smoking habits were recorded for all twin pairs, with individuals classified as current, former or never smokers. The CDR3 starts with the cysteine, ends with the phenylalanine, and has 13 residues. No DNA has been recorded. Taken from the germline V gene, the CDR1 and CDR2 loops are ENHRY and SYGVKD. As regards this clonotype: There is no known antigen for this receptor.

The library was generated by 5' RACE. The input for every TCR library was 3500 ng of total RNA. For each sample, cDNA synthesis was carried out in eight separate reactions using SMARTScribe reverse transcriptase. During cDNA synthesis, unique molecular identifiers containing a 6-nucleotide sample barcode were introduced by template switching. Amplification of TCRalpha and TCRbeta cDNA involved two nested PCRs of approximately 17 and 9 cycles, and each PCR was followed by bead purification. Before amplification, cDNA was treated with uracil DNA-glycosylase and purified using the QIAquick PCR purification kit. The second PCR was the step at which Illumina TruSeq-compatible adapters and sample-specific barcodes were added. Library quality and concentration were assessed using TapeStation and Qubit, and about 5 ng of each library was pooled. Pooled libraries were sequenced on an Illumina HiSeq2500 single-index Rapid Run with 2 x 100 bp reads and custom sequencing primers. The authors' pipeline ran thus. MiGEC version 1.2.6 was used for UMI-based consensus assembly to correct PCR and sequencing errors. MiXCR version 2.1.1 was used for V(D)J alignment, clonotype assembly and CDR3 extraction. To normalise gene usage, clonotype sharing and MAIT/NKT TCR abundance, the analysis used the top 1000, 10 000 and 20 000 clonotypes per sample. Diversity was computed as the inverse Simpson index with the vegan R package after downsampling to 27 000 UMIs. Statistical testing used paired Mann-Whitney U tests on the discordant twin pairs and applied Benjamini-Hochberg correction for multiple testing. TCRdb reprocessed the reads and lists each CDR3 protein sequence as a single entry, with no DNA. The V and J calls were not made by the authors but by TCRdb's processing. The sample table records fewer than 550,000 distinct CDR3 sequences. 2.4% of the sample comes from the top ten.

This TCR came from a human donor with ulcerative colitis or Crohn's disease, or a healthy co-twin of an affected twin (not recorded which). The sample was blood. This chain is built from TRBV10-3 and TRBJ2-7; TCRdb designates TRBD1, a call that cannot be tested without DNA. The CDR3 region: CAISENRGSEQYF.